The 9 T cell receptor beta chains given below trace back to one sample, sequenced in a study of CD4 T cells in relation to SARS-CoV-2 and coronaviruses. CD4+ T cells from unexposed donors were obtained before the COVID-19 pandemic (2011-2018). CD4+ T cells were isolated from the cells after 10 days of culture. Antigens for these TCRs are unknown. TCRdb's copy holds only in-frame clones and misses some; the assay was immunoSEQ multiplex PCR. Among around 22,000 clones listed, roughly 80% were seen once. Source material: CD4+ T cells from PBMCs, cultured in vitro. Receptors originate from a human donor in good health.

The chain has TRBV6-5 and TRBJ2-5, with D tentatively TRBD1 or TRBD2 (5 bases each). Germline V gives CDR1 MNHEY, CDR2 SVGAGI. V gave up 6 bases and J gave up 5 bases, with 10 bases separating them. CDR3 length equals 12 residues. DNA for the CDR3: TGTGCCAGCAGCGGGGCCGCGGAGACCCAGTACTTC. Amino acids: CASSGAAETQYF.

The chain combines TRBV5-1 with TRBJ2-1, with TRBD2 identical over 10 bases. The junction had 5 bases not matched to a gene; V was cut back by 0 bases and J by 5 bases. Germline-derived CDR1 and CDR2 are SGHRS and YFSETQ. The CDR3 is made up of 16 amino acids. The DNA for the CDR3 is TGCGCCAGCAGCTTGGAGCGAGCGGGAGGGAACAATGAGCAGTTCTTC. Its protein product is CASSLERAGGNNEQFF.

This clone was seen a handful of times. The rearrangement joins TRBV7-3 to TRBJ1-1; TRBD1 matches 7 bases. The CDR3 extends over 15 amino acids. The germline gives CDR1 SGHTA, CDR2 FQGTGA. V was clipped by 5 bases and J by 2 bases; unmatched bases: 8. CDR3: CASSLSGQLNTEAFF. In DNA, the CDR3 is TGTGCCAGCAGCCTATCGGGACAGCTCAACACTGAAGCTTTCTTT.

The V call is TRBV19, the J call TRBJ2-3; the match to TRBD1 covers 9 bases. Germline values: CDR1 LNHDA, CDR2 SQIVND (reference sequence). The CDR3 has 14 amino acids. V was pared by 7 bases and J by 5 bases, with 7 bases of the junction left unmatched. The CDR3: CASTNRGQVDTQYF. CDR3 DNA: TGTGCCAGTACAAACAGGGGGCAGGTAGATACGCAGTATTTT. Supplemented by reference TRBV19 and TRBJ2-3, the full variable domain reads DGGITQSPKYLFRKEGQNVTLSCEQNLNHDAMYWYRQDPGQGLRLIYYSQIVNDFQKGDIAEGYSVSREKKESFPLTVTSAQKNPTAFYLCASTNRGQVDTQYFGPGTRLTVL.

This sequence joins TRBV19 and TRBJ1-6; TRBD1 matches 11 bases. The CDR3 contains 15 residues. Unmatched junction bases numbered 4, after V lost 5 bases and J lost 7 bases. Germline V gene lookup returns CDR1 LNHDA and CDR2 SQIVND (reference sequence). CDR3 DNA sequence: TGTGCCAGTAGTTTGGACAGGGGGCAAAATTCACCCCTCCACTTT. Translating gives CASSLDRGQNSPLHF.

The J gene is TRBJ2-4, the V gene TRBV7-2; no definite D call. Trimming stripped 3 bases from V and 6 bases from J, with 9 bases between. The CDR3 extends over 13 amino acids. CDR1 is SGHTA, CDR2 FQGNSA, per germline. The CDR3 region has the DNA TGTGCCAGCAGCTTTGAGGTCCGAAACATTCAGTACTTC. Protein product: CASSFEVRNIQYF.

The chain uses TRBV24-1 and TRBJ2-2, with TRBD1 as a possible D gene (6 bases). The CDR3 loop spans 16 amino acids. With 1 base removed from V and 0 bases from J, the gap between germline ends came to 8 bases. CDR1 is KGHDR, CDR2 SFDVKD, per germline. In DNA, the CDR3 is TGTGCCACCAGTGATTTACAGGGTCCGAACACCGGGGAGCTGTTTTTT. This gives the protein CATSDLQGPNTGELFF.

This clone has only a few counts. The rearrangement uses TRBV29-1 and TRBJ1-2; unclear D gene. V was clipped by 3 bases and J by 8 bases, with 13 bases between them. Germline CDR1 is SQVTM and CDR2 is ANQGSEA. The CDR3 totals 12 residues. The CDR3, as DNA: TGCAGCGTTGAGGGCGTTTACAGAGGCTACACCTTC. This translates into CSVEGVYRGYTF.

The J gene is TRBJ2-7, the V gene TRBV10-3; D remains unclear. This CDR3 comprises 11 residues. Trimming left V 2 bases short and J 4 bases short, with 3 bases between. Germline CDR1 reads ENHRY; CDR2 reads SYGVKD. The CDR3 DNA reads as TGTGCCATCAGTGAGCGGTACGAGCAGTACTTC. Translated, it gives CAISERYEQYF.